These 4 T cell receptor beta chains came from one sample sequenced in a study of neurological immune-mediated disorders. TCRdb redid the calling of the 5' RACE reads with MiXCR, one entry per CDR3 protein. The repertoire holds roughly 38,000 distinct CDR3 sequences, with more than 2% as singletons. The sequencing sample was made of PBMCs. These receptors originate from a man aged 30 to 39 with multiple sclerosis.

About this clonotype: Since a much larger clone is just one base distant, this may be a read error. The chain combines TRBV15 with TRBJ2-1; D unclear. This CDR3 comprises 15 residues. Germline CDR1 LNHNV, CDR2 YYDKDF (reference sequence). The CDR3 region is CVTSRDGSSYNEQFF. DNA for the CDR3: TGTGTCACCAGCAGAGACGGAAGCTCCTACAATGAGCAGTTCTTC.

There are many counts of this clonotype. The chain has TRBV7-3 and TRBJ2-3, with D uncertain. CDR3 length: 15 residues. V was shortened by 5 bases and J by 0 bases, with 12 bases between the two germline ends. Germline V gene sequence: CDR1 SGHTA, CDR2 FQGTGA. This CDR3 is CASSPFPTSTDTQYF. In DNA, the CDR3 is TGTGCCAGCAGCCCCTTCCCCACAAGCACAGATACGCAGTATTTT. Drawing the rest from reference TRBV7-3 and TRBJ2-3, the complete variable domain is GAGVSQTPSNKVTEKGKYVELRCDPISGHTALYWYRQSLGQGPEFLIYFQGTGAADDSGLPNDRFFAVRPEGSVSTLKIQRTERGDSAVYLCASSPFPTSTDTQYFGPGTRLTVL.

There are many counts of this clonotype. This could be a read error, since a much larger clone is one nucleotide away. The conserved closing phenylalanine or tryptophan is absent in this CDR3, likely reflecting a read error. The chain links TRBV5-1 to TRBJ1-2, with TRBD1 matching 8 bases. V shed 5 bases and J 8 bases; nucleotides not matched to a gene: 8. CDR3 length equals 13 residues. Germline CDR1 and CDR2: SGHRS and YFSETQ. The DNA for the CDR3 is TGCGCCAGCAGTTGGGCGACAGGGGAAGGCTACACCTGC. It codes for CASSWATGEGYTC.

This clonotype was detected ten times or more. This chain links TRBV7-9 with TRBJ1-4; D unresolved. Germline CDR1 and CDR2: SEHNR and FQNEAQ (reference sequence). CDR3 length: 15 amino acids. Trimming left V 4 bases short and J 0 bases short, with 9 bases between. CDR3 sequence: CASSSASATNEKLFF. The DNA of the CDR3 is TGTGCCAGCAGCTCGGCCAGTGCAACTAATGAAAAACTGTTTTTT.